Below are 26 T cell receptor beta chains sequenced from a single sample in a study of response to subunit inactivated influenza vaccine. TCRdb redid the calling of the RT-PCR reads with MiXCR, one entry per CDR3 protein. Among around 650,000 distinct CDR3 sequences listed, approximately 14% were seen once. The source material was PBMCs from blood, sampled less than 13 days after vaccination. The receptor set was obtained from a man aged 50 to 60 who received an inactivated influenza vaccine.

This clonotype was seen ten or more times. This chain connects TRBV7-9 to TRBJ2-1; D is possibly TRBD2 (7 bases). CDR3 length: 14 residues. CDR1 SEHNR and CDR2 FQNEAQ come from the germline V gene (reference sequence). Trimming cost V 7 bases and J 6 bases, with 16 bases left between them. CDR3 amino acids: CASTFGGGFNEQFF. DNA of the CDR3: TGTGCCAGCACCTTTGGCGGGGGCTTCAATGAGCAGTTCTTC.

This clonotype turned up a few times. This chain connects TRBV12-3 or TRBV12-4 to TRBJ2-5; maybe TRBD1 (5 bases). Trimming removed 3 bases from V and 1 base from J, with 9 bases in between. This CDR3 has 14 residues. CDR3 nucleotides: TGTGCCAGCAGTTTTGGACACACCCAAGAGACCCAGTACTTC. Its translation: CASSFGHTQETQYF.

The chain uses TRBV4-3 and TRBJ2-2; D gene unclear. Trimming left V 0 bases short and J 4 bases short, with 6 bases between. Germline lookup yields CDR1 LGHNA and CDR2 YSLEER. The CDR3 has 14 residues. The CDR3 sequence: CASSQEYGTGELFF. CDR3 nucleotides: TGCGCCAGCAGCCAAGAGTACGGCACCGGGGAGCTGTTTTTT.

V gene TRBV6-1 combines with J gene TRBJ1-2, with D unresolved. This CDR3 comprises 15 residues. With 6 bases removed from V and 4 bases from J, the gap between germline ends came to 18 bases. CDR1 MNHNS and CDR2 SASEGT come from the germline V gene. The CDR3 region is CASRRPGVGAYGYTF. DNA of the CDR3: TGTGCCAGCAGGCGTCCCGGGGTGGGAGCCTATGGCTACACCTTC.

This clonotype was seen a handful of times. This sequence joins TRBV24-1 and TRBJ2-1; TRBD1 or TRBD2 may be the D gene (5 bases each). CDR3 length: 12 amino acids. Trimming left V 6 bases short and J 8 bases short, with 10 bases between. Germline V gene lookup returns CDR1 KGHDR and CDR2 SFDVKD. The CDR3 bases are TGTGCCACCAGTTTTCGAGGGGATGAGCAGTTCTTC. Amino acid sequence: CATSFRGDEQFF.

This clonotype has just a few counts. The CDR3 DNA sequence: TGCAGTGCCCCGGACGGTAGCCTCTCGGATGAGCAGTTCTTC. Translation gives CSAPDGSLSDEQFF. The rearrangement joins TRBV20-1 to TRBJ2-1; D uncertain. In germline, CDR1 is DFQATT, CDR2 SNEGSKA (reference sequence). This CDR3 is built from 14 residues. V dropped 6 bases and J dropped 8 bases, with 20 bases sitting between them.

This clonotype has at least ten counts. The V and J genes are TRBV5-1 and TRBJ2-1, with unresolved D. CDR1 and CDR2 (germline): SGHRS, YFSETQ. The CDR3 is 12 residues long. The V end was cut by 1 base, the J end by 9 bases, with 8 bases between. CDR3 sequence (DNA): TGCGCCAGCAGCTTGCCCAATCGTGAGCAGTTCTTC. Translation gives CASSLPNREQFF.

The chain links TRBV4-2 to TRBJ2-7; TRBD2 matches 8 bases. Trimming cost V 4 bases and J 0 bases; bases outside gene matches: 5. CDR1 LGHNA and CDR2 YNFKEQ come from the germline V gene. The CDR3 contains 15 residues. The CDR3 nucleotides read TGTGCCAGCAGCCGGCTTGGGACTAGCTCCTACGAGCAGTACTTC. Translating it yields CASSRLGTSSYEQYF.

This clonotype appeared a few times. The gene calls are TRBV10-3 and TRBJ2-5; TRBD1 matches 7 bases. This CDR3 has 13 residues. The V gene's germline CDR1 is ENHRY and CDR2 SYGVKD. V trimming: 8 bases; J trimming: 1 base; junction bases outside the gene matches: 4. The CDR3 is CAIGTDPQETQYF. In nucleotides, the CDR3 is TGTGCCATCGGGACAGACCCCCAAGAGACCCAGTACTTC.

This clonotype was seen many times. The chain uses TRBV5-5 and TRBJ2-3; TRBD2 aligns across 14 bases. CDR1 and CDR2 (germline): SGHKS, YYEKEE (reference sequence). The CDR3 is made up of 18 amino acids. After removal of 5 bases from V and 1 base from J, the junction contained 9 bases not matched to a gene. The CDR3 sequence is CASSNGTSGSRRTDTQYF. CDR3 coding DNA: TGTGCCAGCAGTAACGGGACTAGCGGGAGTAGACGCACAGATACGCAGTATTTT.

This clonotype was counted at least ten times. This CDR3 is CASSLLAGGDTQYF. The CDR3 DNA is TGTGCCAGCAGTCTATTAGCGGGAGGAGATACGCAGTATTTT. V gene TRBV12-3 or TRBV12-4 combines with J gene TRBJ2-3; TRBD2 aligns across 10 bases. The CDR3 is 14 residues long. With 5 bases clipped from V and 5 bases from J, the junction kept 4 bases outside the gene matches.

The chain combines TRBV28 with TRBJ2-3, with D possibly TRBD1 on 5 matching bases. CDR1 and CDR2 (germline): MDHEN, SYDVKM. V was shortened by 4 bases and J by 4 bases, with 15 bases between the two germline ends. The CDR3 is 15 amino acids. CDR3 DNA: TGTGCCAGCAGTTCCCCCCTCCAGGGTGCAGATACGCAGTATTTT. It encodes CASSSPLQGADTQYF.

This clonotype was recorded a few times. The rearrangement uses TRBV7-9 and TRBJ2-7; no clear D gene. The CDR3 covers 13 residues. Trimming stripped 5 bases from V and 6 bases from J, with 14 bases between. CDR1 and CDR2 from the germline V gene are SEHNR and FQNEAQ (reference sequence). The CDR3 loop reads CASSQKIRSEQYF. The CDR3 DNA reads as TGTGCCAGCAGCCAGAAGATACGGAGCGAGCAGTACTTC.

This chain's CDR3 is CASSGTSGRAFYEQYF. The CDR3, as DNA: TGTGCCAGCAGCGGGACTAGCGGGAGGGCGTTTTACGAGCAGTACTTC. The rearrangement joins TRBV6-2 or TRBV6-3 to TRBJ2-7, with 16 bases that match TRBD2. J gave up 4 bases and V 6 bases, and 6 bases lay outside the gene matches. Per germline, CDR1 MNHEY and CDR2 SVGEGT. This CDR3 comprises 16 residues.

The chain employs TRBV20-1 and TRBJ2-3; 7 nucleotides match TRBD2. From germline, CDR1 is DFQATT and CDR2 SNEGSKA (reference sequence). The CDR3 has 16 amino acids. V shed 3 bases and J 1 base; nucleotides not matched to a gene: 10. CDR3 in amino acids: CSARLLGTSGTDTQYF. The CDR3 bases are TGCAGTGCTAGGCTGTTGGGAACTAGCGGCACAGATACGCAGTATTTT.

This clonotype was observed a few times. The V call is TRBV5-1, the J call TRBJ2-1; D unresolved. This CDR3 contains 14 residues. The V gene's germline CDR1 is SGHRS and CDR2 YFSETQ. With 1 base removed from V and 6 bases from J, the gap between germline ends came to 11 bases. The CDR3 nucleotides read TGCGCCAGCAGCTTGACGCGTCAGCCCAATGAGCAGTTCTTC. Amino acids: CASSLTRQPNEQFF.

In this sample, this clonotype turned up a few times. The chain couples TRBV7-2 to TRBJ2-7; D is unresolved. V was pared by 6 bases and J by 0 bases, with 21 bases between. Germline CDR1 and CDR2: SGHTA and FQGNSA. The CDR3 is 17 residues long. The CDR3 DNA sequence: TGTGCCAGCAGTCAAGAGACAACGGTCCCAGGCTCCTACGAGCAGTACTTC. This sequence encodes CASSQETTVPGSYEQYF. The full variable domain, with the rest looked up from reference TRBV7-2 and TRBJ2-7, is GAGVSQSPSNKVTEKGKDVELRCDPISGHTALYWYRQSLGQGLEFLIYFQGNSAPDKSGLPSDRFSAERTGGSVSTLTIQRTQQEDSAVYLCASSQETTVPGSYEQYFGPGTRLTVT.

This clonotype was counted at least ten times. The chain combines TRBV12-3 or TRBV12-4 with TRBJ2-3; D possibly matches TRBD1 or TRBD2 (5 bases each). The CDR3 totals 15 residues. V dropped 7 bases and J dropped 5 bases, with 19 bases sitting between them. The CDR3 spells CASTPGAWPGDTQYF. CDR3 nucleotide sequence: TGTGCCAGCACTCCCGGGGCGTGGCCTGGAGATACGCAGTATTTT.

The table lists this clonotype with a few counts. The chain is built from TRBV5-5 and TRBJ1-1; D is undetermined. The CDR3 spans 11 residues. Trimming removed 5 bases at V and 6 bases at J, with 8 bases between. Germline CDR1 and CDR2: SGHKS and YYEKEE (reference sequence). CDR3 amino acids: CASSIGPEAFF. Written as DNA, the CDR3 is TGTGCCAGCAGTATCGGTCCTGAAGCTTTCTTT.

The genes are TRBV7-6 and TRBJ2-7, with D tentatively TRBD1 (5 bases). V lost 5 bases, J lost 5 bases, and 19 bases lay in between. Germline CDR1 SGHVS, CDR2 FNYEAQ. The CDR3 totals 15 residues. CDR3 protein: CASSPGSQGNNEQYF. The CDR3 coding sequence is TGTGCCAGCAGCCCTGGGTCCCAGGGTAACAACGAGCAGTACTTC.

The rearrangement links TRBV9 to TRBJ1-4, with no clear D. V was clipped by 2 bases and J by 8 bases, with 13 bases between them. CDR3 length: 14 residues. Germline V CDR1 and CDR2: SGDLS, YYNGEE. The CDR3 is CASSVFGTGEKLFF. CDR3 DNA: TGTGCCAGCAGCGTTTTCGGAACTGGGGAAAAACTGTTTTTT.

J is TRBJ2-3 and V is TRBV12-3 or TRBV12-4, with TRBD2 identical over 8 bases. The length of the CDR3 is 16 residues. The junction had 11 bases not matched to a gene; V was cut back by 4 bases and J by 5 bases. For the CDR3, the DNA is TGTGCCAGCAGTTCCCAAGCGGGGGAATCCCGAGATACGCAGTATTTT. This encodes CASSSQAGESRDTQYF.

In this sample, this clonotype turned up a few times. V gene TRBV24-1 combines with J gene TRBJ2-5; D not resolved. Germline CDR1 and CDR2: KGHDR and SFDVKD. The germline V and J ends were trimmed by 4 bases and 1 base, with 6 bases remaining between them. This CDR3 has 13 amino acids. The CDR3, as DNA: TGTGCCACCAGTGACAGCGCCCAAGAGACCCAGTACTTC. It is translated as CATSDSAQETQYF.

This clonotype has just a few counts. V and J are TRBV7-9 and TRBJ2-6; TRBD2 might be the D (6 bases). The germline V gene encodes CDR1 SEHNR and CDR2 FQNEAQ (reference sequence). The CDR3 is made up of 16 amino acids. The V gene lost 5 bases and the J gene lost 4 bases, with 15 bases spanning the gap. This CDR3 reads CASSMIQAGGANVLTF. Written as DNA, the CDR3 is TGTGCCAGCAGCATGATCCAGGCGGGAGGGGCCAACGTCCTGACTTTC.

J is TRBJ1-3 and V is TRBV6-1; D gene ambiguous. This CDR3 has 17 amino acids. Germline CDR1 and CDR2: MNHNS and SASEGT. The V end lost 2 bases, the J end lost 1 base, and 15 bases lay between the germline ends. CDR3 sequence reads: CASSESEDPWSGNTIYF. The CDR3 region has the DNA TGTGCCAGCAGTGAATCTGAGGACCCCTGGTCTGGAAACACCATATATTTT.

This chain joins TRBV20-1 and TRBJ2-7, with 8 bases identical to TRBD2. The germline V gene encodes CDR1 DFQATT and CDR2 SNEGSKA (reference sequence). The CDR3 runs to 13 residues. V gave up 5 bases and J gave up 2 bases; unmatched junction bases: 5. The CDR3 bases are TGCAGTGCTTTTAGCGGGACGACCTACGAGCAGTACTTC. Translation gives CSAFSGTTYEQYF.